This passage covers 24 T cell receptor beta chains from one sample sequenced in a study of blood T cell repertoires in COVID-19. Measured with immunoSEQ multiplex PCR; TCRdb has only the in-frame clones, and not every one. The repertoire has 540,000 or so clones, approximately 91% of them found once; the top ten carry about 8.2%. What was sequenced was peripheral blood. The source of these receptors is a woman in her forties or fifties with COVID-19, enrolled during active disease.

This clone appeared once. The V and J genes are TRBV4-1 and TRBJ2-7, with 14 bases that match TRBD2. CDR1 is MGHRA and CDR2 is YSYEKL in the germline V gene. V shed 4 bases, J shed 3 bases, and the junction held 2 bases outside the gene matches. This CDR3 spans 15 amino acids. The CDR3: CASSRLAGGIYEQYF. CDR3 nucleotide sequence: TGCGCCAGCAGCCGACTAGCGGGGGGGATCTACGAGCAGTACTTC.

The chain has TRBV30 and TRBJ2-1, with D perhaps matching TRBD1 (5 bases). Trimming left V 5 bases short and J 1 base short, with 9 bases between. Germline V gives CDR1 GTSNPN, CDR2 SVGIG (reference sequence). CDR3 length: 13 amino acids. The CDR3 reads CAWEQGSYNEQFF. DNA of the CDR3: TGTGCCTGGGAGCAGGGTTCCTACAATGAGCAGTTCTTC.

The CDR3 region is CASSPRRGFDTGELFF. The CDR3 nucleotides read TGTGCCAGCAGCCCACGGCGGGGGTTTGACACCGGGGAGCTGTTTTTT. The gene calls are TRBV7-2 and TRBJ2-2; 7 bases are shared with TRBD2. The germline gives CDR1 SGHTA, CDR2 FQGNSA. The CDR3 has 16 amino acids. V was pared by 5 bases and J by 3 bases, with 9 bases of the junction left unmatched.

V usage is TRBV3-1 (or the pseudogene TRBV3-2) and J usage is TRBJ2-3; D is perhaps TRBD2 (7 bases). This CDR3 comprises 16 residues. V was shortened by 4 bases and J by 6 bases, with 20 bases between the two germline ends. Germline V gene lookup returns CDR1 LGHDT and CDR2 YNNKEL (reference sequence). This chain's CDR3 is CASSRRRGGPSDTQYF. Written as DNA, the CDR3 is TGTGCCAGCAGCCGACGGAGGGGGGGGCCATCGGATACGCAGTATTTT.

The CDR3 sequence: CASSRTSGGSIEQFF. DNA for the CDR3: TGTGCCAGTTCAAGGACTAGCGGGGGGAGTATTGAGCAGTTCTTC. The gene calls are TRBV19 and TRBJ2-1; 14 bases are shared with TRBD2. V lost 8 bases to trimming and J lost 9 bases; unmatched junction nucleotides: 9. The CDR3 totals 15 residues. CDR1 LNHDA and CDR2 SQIVND come from the germline V gene (reference sequence).

The chain joins TRBV5-1 to TRBJ2-3; 9 bases are a match to TRBD2. Germline V lookup: CDR1 SGHRS, CDR2 YFSETQ. The CDR3 contains 16 residues. Trimming removed 7 bases from V and 6 bases from J; junction bases left unmatched: 15. Here the CDR3 reads CASSWGSGGTGDTQYF. CDR3 nucleotide sequence: TGCGCCAGCTCATGGGGTAGCGGGGGAACTGGGGATACGCAGTATTTT.

This sequence joins TRBV19 and TRBJ1-6; 7 bases are a match to TRBD1. This CDR3 comprises 16 residues. V trimming: 2 bases; J trimming: 8 bases; junction bases outside the gene matches: 9. Germline V gene data show CDR1 as LNHDA and CDR2 as SQIVND (reference sequence). The chain's CDR3 is CASSIIRGTGDSPLHF. CDR3 bases: TGTGCCAGTAGTATAATTCGGGGAACAGGGGATTCACCCCTCCACTTT.

J is TRBJ2-5 and V is TRBV28; 7 nucleotides line up with TRBD1. CDR1 and CDR2 from the germline V gene are MDHEN and SYDVKM. The V gene end was trimmed by 6 bases and the J gene end by 4 bases; junction bases not matched to a gene: 14. This CDR3 is 16 amino acids long. The CDR3 DNA reads TGTGCCAGCAGCCAAATAAAGACAGGGTCAGGAGAGACCCAGTACTTC. Residues: CASSQIKTGSGETQYF.

This clone has just one count. V usage is TRBV5-6 and J usage is TRBJ2-5; 7 nucleotides line up with TRBD1. From germline, CDR1 is SGHDT and CDR2 YYEEEE. This CDR3 comprises 15 residues. V was clipped by 4 bases and J by 3 bases; unmatched bases: 9. The DNA of the CDR3 is TGTGCCAGCAGCCTCGGGACAGTTGAAGAAGAGACCCAGTACTTC. This sequence encodes CASSLGTVEEETQYF.

The chain is built from TRBV7-6 and TRBJ2-7; D is possibly TRBD2 (6 bases). V lost 0 bases, J lost 6 bases, and 18 bases lay in between. This CDR3 contains 16 residues. The germline V gene encodes CDR1 SGHVS and CDR2 FNYEAQ. CDR3 amino acids: CASSLAIGGAGIEQYF. In DNA form, the CDR3 reads TGTGCCAGCAGCTTAGCAATCGGCGGGGCCGGAATCGAGCAGTACTTC.

The chain has TRBV24-1 and TRBJ1-5; weak D call: TRBD1 (5 bases). Germline V gene data show CDR1 as KGHDR and CDR2 as SFDVKD. The CDR3 is made up of 13 amino acids. With 4 bases removed from V and 5 bases from J, the gap between germline ends came to 8 bases. CDR3 sequence: CATSETGYQPQHF. DNA for the CDR3: TGTGCCACCAGTGAAACAGGTTATCAGCCCCAGCATTTT.

In its sample, this clone was seen a few times. The gene calls are TRBV2 and TRBJ1-4; 9 nucleotides agree with TRBD1. The CDR3 extends over 14 amino acids. The V gene's germline CDR1 is SNHLY and CDR2 FYNNEI. The V segment lost 6 bases and the J segment 5 bases; nucleotides outside the gene matches: 4. The CDR3 sequence is CASRAGQGNEKLFF. CDR3 sequence (DNA): TGTGCCAGCAGGGCGGGACAGGGCAATGAAAAACTGTTTTTT.

The V call is TRBV24-1, the J call TRBJ2-1; 9 bases are shared with TRBD1. Germline trimming cut 7 bases from V and 0 bases from J; bases unmatched to any gene: 9. Germline CDR1 and CDR2: KGHDR and SFDVKD. The CDR3 sequence is 17 residues long. The CDR3 spells CATSAGTGFYSYNEQFF. CDR3 DNA sequence: TGTGCCACCAGCGCGGGGACAGGGTTTTACTCCTACAATGAGCAGTTCTTC.

This chain links TRBV5-4 with TRBJ2-3, with D tentatively TRBD1 (6 bases). CDR1 and CDR2 from the germline V gene are SGHNT and YYREEE (reference sequence). Trimming shortened V by 4 bases and J by 2 bases, and 11 bases separated the two germline ends. The CDR3 is made up of 14 amino acids. In DNA form, the CDR3 reads TGTGCCAGCAGCCTCCGGACAGTCACAGATACGCAGTATTTT. It yields the protein CASSLRTVTDTQYF.

V usage is TRBV5-4 and J usage is TRBJ2-3; possibly TRBD2 for D (5 bases). CDR1 SGHNT and CDR2 YYREEE come from the germline V gene (reference sequence). This CDR3 has 12 residues. The V and J ends lost 4 bases and 11 bases respectively, with 14 bases between them. This CDR3 reads CASSGMDFEQYF. DNA of the CDR3: TGTGCCAGCAGCGGCATGGACTTTGAGCAGTATTTT.

The chain carries TRBV18 and TRBJ1-3; unclear D gene. This CDR3 is 15 amino acids long. Germline lookup yields CDR1 KGHSH and CDR2 LQKENI. V lost 2 bases, J lost 4 bases, and 12 bases lay in between. As DNA, the CDR3 is TGTGCCAGCTCACCATCGACACCTCGAGGAAACACCATATATTTT. It translates to CASSPSTPRGNTIYF.

The chain joins TRBV28 to TRBJ1-2, with D perhaps TRBD1 (6 bases). V was shortened by 6 bases and J by 0 bases, with 23 bases between the two germline ends. This CDR3 comprises 18 residues. CDR1 and CDR2 (germline): MDHEN, SYDVKM. DNA for the CDR3: TGTGCCAGCAGGTCACCTCCGGGACACTCCTCAGCTAACTATGGCTACACCTTC. This translates into CASRSPPGHSSANYGYTF.

This rearrangement joins TRBV5-1 to TRBJ2-7; D is perhaps TRBD1 (5 bases). Per the germline V gene, CDR1 is SGHRS and CDR2 is YFSETQ. This CDR3 has 15 residues. V was cut by 6 bases and J by 3 bases, with 19 bases left in between. CDR3 coding DNA: TGCGCCAGCACCAAGGTTCAGGGCACCTTCTACGAGCAGTACTTC. Translating it yields CASTKVQGTFYEQYF.

J is TRBJ2-3 and V is TRBV7-9; 9 bases are shared with TRBD1. Per germline, CDR1 SEHNR and CDR2 FQNEAQ (reference sequence). V was clipped by 4 bases and J by 1 base; unmatched bases: 0. This CDR3 has 14 residues. The CDR3 DNA sequence: TGTGCCAGCAGCTGGACAGGGGGCACAGATACGCAGTATTTT. Residues: CASSWTGGTDTQYF.

The chain recombines TRBV24-1 with TRBJ1-4; possible D gene TRBD1, 5 bases. Deletions cut 4 bases from V and 6 bases from J, with 11 bases between. The CDR3 is made up of 14 amino acids. CDR1 is KGHDR and CDR2 is SFDVKD in the germline V gene. Written as DNA, the CDR3 is TGTGCCACCAGTGAGGGCGCGGGGGATGAAAAACTGTTTTTT. Translating it yields CATSEGAGDEKLFF.

The V call is TRBV29-1, the J call TRBJ1-2, with 11 bases fitting TRBD1. J was trimmed by 7 bases and V by 6 bases; bases with no gene match: 4. The CDR3 has 12 residues. Germline lookup yields CDR1 SQVTM and CDR2 ANQGSEA. The CDR3 here is CSVSDRGLGYTF. CDR3 bases: TGCAGCGTATCGGACAGGGGGCTTGGCTACACCTTC.

This chain links TRBV5-4 with TRBJ1-2; 9 bases line up with TRBD1. Germline V gene lookup returns CDR1 SGHNT and CDR2 YYREEE (reference sequence). This CDR3 is 14 amino acids long. V shed 2 bases, J shed 6 bases, and the junction held 5 bases outside the gene matches. In DNA form, the CDR3 reads TGTGCCAGCAGCTTTCCAGGGACAGGGCATGGCTACACCTTC. This encodes CASSFPGTGHGYTF.

The chain recombines TRBV30 with TRBJ2-1, with unresolved D. CDR1 and CDR2 from the germline V gene are GTSNPN and SVGIG (reference sequence). CDR3 length: 13 residues. The V and J ends lost 1 base and 6 bases respectively, with 10 bases between them. The CDR3 reads CAWSESTINEQFF. The CDR3 DNA is TGTGCCTGGAGTGAATCCACAATCAATGAGCAGTTCTTC.

The rearrangement links TRBV7-2 to TRBJ1-5, with 7 bases aligning to TRBD1. Germline trimming cut 3 bases from V and 3 bases from J; bases unmatched to any gene: 8. The CDR3 contains 16 residues. Germline V gives CDR1 SGHTA, CDR2 FQGNSA. CDR3 sequence: CASSFTGTETNQPQHF. DNA of the CDR3: TGTGCCAGCAGCTTTACCGGGACAGAGACCAATCAGCCCCAGCATTTT.